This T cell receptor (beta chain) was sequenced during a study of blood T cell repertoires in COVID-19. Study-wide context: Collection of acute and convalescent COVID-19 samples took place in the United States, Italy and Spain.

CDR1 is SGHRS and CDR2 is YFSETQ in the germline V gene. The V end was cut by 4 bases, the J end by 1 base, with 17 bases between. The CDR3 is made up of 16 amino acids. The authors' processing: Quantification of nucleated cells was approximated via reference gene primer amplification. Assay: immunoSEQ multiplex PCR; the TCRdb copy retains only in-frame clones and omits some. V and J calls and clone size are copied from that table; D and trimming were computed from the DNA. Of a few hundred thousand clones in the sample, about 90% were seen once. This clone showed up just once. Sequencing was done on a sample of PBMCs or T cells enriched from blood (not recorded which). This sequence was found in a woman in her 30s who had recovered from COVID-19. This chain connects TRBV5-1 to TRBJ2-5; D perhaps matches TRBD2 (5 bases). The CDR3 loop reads CASSPGNGGTQETQYF. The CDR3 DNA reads TGCGCCAGCAGCCCGGGGAACGGCGGTACCCAAGAGACCCAGTACTTC.